Reported below is one T cell receptor (beta chain). Antigen: not known. At one end, the junction sequence differs from germline, possibly due to a read error. The authors prepared the TCRbeta library with unique molecular identifiers. A single record per CDR3 protein comes from TCRdb applying MiXCR to the PCR reads. The sample contains hundreds of thousands of distinct CDR3 sequences, about 16% of which appear only once. CDR3 length: 12 amino acids. Germline V lookup: CDR1 MDHEN, CDR2 SYDVKM. This record comes from a study of T-cell reconstitution after alpha-beta-depleted transplantation in children. Overall study results and limits: Two months or so post-transplant, alpha-beta T cells reportedly derived from several hundred expanded graft clones. There were some patients whose high TCRbeta diversity at day 60 came from surviving recipient T cells and thymic progenitors. The authors attributed T-cell counts and diversity one year after transplant mostly to newly produced T cells.

The receptor's source is a boy under two years old who had a stem cell transplant for Wiskott-Aldrich syndrome, so the T cells may come from the graft donor. The chain joins TRBV28 to TRBJ2-7; D remains ambiguous. The sample was PBMCs, mostly from graft donor cells, taken 360 days after TCRalphabeta/CD19-depleted stem cell transplant. CDR3 protein: CASSLRSCEQYF. The CDR3 DNA reads as TGTGCCAGCAGTCTCAGGTCCTGCGAGCAGTACTTC. The variable domain in full, with the rest retrieved from reference TRBV28 and TRBJ2-7, is DVKVTQSSRYLVKRTGEKVFLECVQDMDHENMFWYRQDPGLGLRLIYFSYDVKMKEKGDIPEGYSVSREKKERFSLILESASTNQTSMYLCASSLRSCEQYFGPGTRLTVT.